This is a list of T cell receptor beta chains from one sample in a study of cytomegalovirus exposure and HLA in healthy donors. Profiling relied on immunoSEQ multiplex PCR, and the TCRdb table lists in-frame clones only, not all of them. This table has some 120,000 clones, roughly 90% appearing once. The sequencing input was PBMCs. The receptors come from a woman younger than 30 in good health and CMV-seronegative. Both conserved end residues are part of each CDR3. Clone size, where shown, is once, few, many, or a class for clones that have expanded.

size: .; J: TRBJ2-7; V: TRBV30; CDR3: CAWSPQGPRGEQYF
size: .; J: TRBJ2-1; V: TRBV2; CDR3: CASSELSGGGNEQFF
size: .; J: TRBJ2-1; V: TRBV19; CDR3: CASSSSGGLYNEQFF
size: few; J: TRBJ2-7; V: TRBV4-1; CDR3: CASSQYLVGGAYEQYF
size: .; J: TRBJ1-2; V: TRBV5-6; CDR3: CASSLPGGYGYTF
size: .; J: TRBJ1-4; V: TRBV28; CDR3: CASSPGQGGKLFF
size: once; J: TRBJ2-1; V: TRBV5-1; CDR3: CASSLGMGQSRSYNEQFF
size: .; J: TRBJ2-2; V: TRBV25-1; CDR3: CASSVPRVGGTGELFF
size: .; J: TRBJ2-7; V: TRBV2; CDR3: CASSPGLAVYEQYF
size: .; J: TRBJ2-1; V: TRBV5-4; CDR3: CASSPSRYEQFF
size: .; J: TRBJ1-1; V: TRBV6-6; CDR3: CASQGGTNTEAFF
size: .; J: TRBJ2-3; V: TRBV30; CDR3: CAWSASQLASTDTQYF
size: .; J: TRBJ2-1; V: TRBV2; CDR3: CASSGGQGKSYNEQFF
size: .; J: TRBJ2-7; V: TRBV13; CDR3: CASSPPGQGPYEQYF
size: .; J: TRBJ2-2; V: TRBV6-1; CDR3: CASSGGTGTMTGELFF
size: .; J: TRBJ2-5; V: TRBV7-9; CDR3: CASSLEIEGETQYF